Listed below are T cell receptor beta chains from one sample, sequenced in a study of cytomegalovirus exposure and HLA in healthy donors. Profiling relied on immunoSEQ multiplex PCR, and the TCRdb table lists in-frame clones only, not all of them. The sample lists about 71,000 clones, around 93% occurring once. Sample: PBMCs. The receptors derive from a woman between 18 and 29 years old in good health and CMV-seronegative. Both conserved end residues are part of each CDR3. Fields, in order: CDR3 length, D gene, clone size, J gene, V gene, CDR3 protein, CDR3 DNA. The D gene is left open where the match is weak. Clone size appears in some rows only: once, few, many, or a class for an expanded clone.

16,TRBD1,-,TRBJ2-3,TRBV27,CASSVPPGQGADTQYF,TGTGCCAGCAGTGTCCCCCCGGGACAGGGGGCAGATACGCAGTATTTT
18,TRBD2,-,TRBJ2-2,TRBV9,CASSRRLAGDIDTGELFF,TGTGCCAGCAGCAGAAGGCTAGCGGGGGATATTGACACCGGGGAGCTGTTTTTT
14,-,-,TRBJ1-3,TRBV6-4,CASSTQGSGNTIYF,TGTGCCAGCAGTACTCAGGGGAGTGGAAACACCATATATTTT
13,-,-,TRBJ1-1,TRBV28,CASSFPGDTEAFF,TGTGCCAGCAGTTTCCCGGGGGACACTGAAGCTTTCTTT
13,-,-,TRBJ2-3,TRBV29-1,CSVEHLNTDTQYF,TGCAGCGTTGAACACCTAAACACAGATACGCAGTATTTT
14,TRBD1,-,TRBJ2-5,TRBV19,CASSTTGLQETQYF,TGTGCCAGTAGTACGACAGGGCTCCAAGAGACCCAGTACTTC
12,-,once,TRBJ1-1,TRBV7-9,CASSLSNTEAFF,TGTGCCAGCAGCTTGAGTAACACTGAAGCTTTCTTT
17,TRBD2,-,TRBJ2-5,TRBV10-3,CAISESRASGAQETQYF,TGTGCCATCAGTGAGTCGAGGGCTAGCGGGGCCCAAGAGACCCAGTACTTC
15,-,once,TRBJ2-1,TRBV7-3,CASSLGQGSYNEQFF,TGTGCCAGCAGCTTAGGCCAGGGATCCTACAATGAGCAGTTCTTC
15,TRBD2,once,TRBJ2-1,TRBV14,CASSQTGRAFNEQFF,TGTGCCAGCAGCCAAACGGGGAGGGCCTTCAATGAGCAGTTCTTC
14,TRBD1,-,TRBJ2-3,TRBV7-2,CASSTTGAPDTQYF,TGTGCCAGCAGCACGACAGGGGCCCCAGATACGCAGTATTTT
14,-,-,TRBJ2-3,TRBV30,CAWSPQASTDTQYF,TGTGCCTGGAGCCCCCAGGCGAGCACAGATACGCAGTATTTT
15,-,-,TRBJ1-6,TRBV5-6,CASSLGQTFNSPLHF,TGTGCCAGCAGCTTAGGACAGACTTTTAATTCACCCCTCCACTTT
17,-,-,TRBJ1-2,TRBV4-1,CASSHSKYRGLRYGYTF,TGCGCCAGCAGCCATTCTAAGTATCGGGGTCTTCGATATGGCTACACCTTC
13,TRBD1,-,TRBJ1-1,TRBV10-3,CAINTGGGTEAFF,TGTGCCATCAACACAGGGGGGGGCACTGAAGCTTTCTTT
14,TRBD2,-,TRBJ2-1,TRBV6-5,CASTLAGARNEQFF,TGTGCCAGCACCCTAGCGGGAGCCAGGAATGAGCAGTTCTTC
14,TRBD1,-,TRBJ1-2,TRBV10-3,CAISQGAYNYGYTF,TGTGCCATCAGTCAGGGGGCGTACAACTATGGCTACACCTTC
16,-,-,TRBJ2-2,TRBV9,CASSASGHSNTGELFF,TGTGCCAGCAGCGCCTCGGGACACTCGAACACCGGGGAGCTGTTTTTT
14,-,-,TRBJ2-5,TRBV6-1,CASDTLGPQETQYF,TGTGCCAGCGATACTTTGGGGCCTCAAGAGACCCAGTACTTC
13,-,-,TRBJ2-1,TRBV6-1,CASRDSGYNEQFF,TGTGCCAGCAGGGACAGTGGGTACAATGAGCAGTTCTTC
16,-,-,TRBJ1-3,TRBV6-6,CASSSTQILSGNTIYF,TGTGCCAGCAGTTCGACACAGATTCTCTCTGGAAACACCATATATTTT
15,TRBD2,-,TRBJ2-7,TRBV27,CASSLERGASYEQYF,TGTGCCAGCAGTTTAGAGCGGGGGGCTTCCTACGAGCAGTACTTC
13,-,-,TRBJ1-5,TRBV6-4,CASSTGSNQPQHF,TGTGCCAGCAGTACAGGCTCCAATCAGCCCCAGCATTTT
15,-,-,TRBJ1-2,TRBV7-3,CASSPWEGPLCGYTF,TGTGCCAGCAGCCCATGGGAGGGGCCCCTCTGTGGCTACACCTTC
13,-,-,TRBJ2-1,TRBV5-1,CASSFRGVGEQFF,TGCGCCAGCAGCTTTAGGGGTGTGGGCGAGCAGTTCTTC
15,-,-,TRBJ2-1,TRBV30,CAWSKPSRNYNEQFF,TGTGCCTGGAGTAAACCTAGCCGAAACTACAATGAGCAGTTCTTC
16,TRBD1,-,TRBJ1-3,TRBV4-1,CASSQEQTGGGNTIYF,TGCGCCAGCAGCCAAGAGCAGACAGGGGGCGGAAACACCATATATTTT
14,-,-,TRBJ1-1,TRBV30,CASGGAGFITEAFF,TGTGCCAGTGGAGGGGCAGGGTTTATCACTGAAGCTTTCTTT
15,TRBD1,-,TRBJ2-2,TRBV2,CASSSGQGATGELFF,TGTGCCAGCAGTTCCGGACAGGGGGCGACCGGGGAGCTGTTTTTT
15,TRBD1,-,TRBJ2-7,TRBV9,CASSVGQGDNYEQYF,TGTGCCAGCAGCGTAGGACAGGGGGATAACTACGAGCAGTACTTC
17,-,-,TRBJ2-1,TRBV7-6,CASSLGAASSSYNEQFF,TGTGCCAGCAGCTTAGGGGCCGCCTCGAGCTCCTACAATGAGCAGTTCTTC
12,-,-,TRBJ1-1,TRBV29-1,CSVAAQGAEAFF,TGCAGCGTTGCGGCCCAGGGTGCCGAAGCTTTCTTT
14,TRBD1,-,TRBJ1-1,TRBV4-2,CASSPGQGETEAFF,TGTGCCAGCAGCCCGGGACAGGGTGAGACTGAAGCTTTCTTT
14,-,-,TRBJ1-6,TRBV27,CASSLAQGLSPLHF,TGTGCCAGCAGTTTAGCCCAGGGCCTTTCACCCCTCCACTTT
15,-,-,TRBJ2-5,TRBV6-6,CASSYSRQTQETQYF,TGTGCCAGCAGTTACTCGAGACAAACCCAAGAGACCCAGTACTTC
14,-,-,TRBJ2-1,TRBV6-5,CASSFRTEGNEQFF,TGTGCCAGCAGTTTTAGAACGGAGGGGAATGAGCAGTTCTTC
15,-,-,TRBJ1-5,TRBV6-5,CASSPDGYSNQPQHF,TGTGCCAGCAGTCCAGACGGGTATAGCAATCAGCCCCAGCATTTT
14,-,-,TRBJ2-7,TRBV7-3,CASSLDGGSYEQYF,TGTGCCAGCAGCTTAGATGGAGGCTCCTACGAGCAGTACTTC
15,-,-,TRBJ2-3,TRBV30,CAWTPNGGGTDTQYF,TGTGCCTGGACCCCGAATGGGGGCGGCACAGATACGCAGTATTTT
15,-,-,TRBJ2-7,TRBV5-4,CASSNLQGMGYEQYF,TGTGCCAGCAGCAACCTACAGGGCATGGGGTACGAGCAGTACTTC
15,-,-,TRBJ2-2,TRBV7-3,CASSFLGGDTGELFF,TGTGCCAGCAGCTTCTTGGGGGGAGACACCGGGGAGCTGTTTTTT
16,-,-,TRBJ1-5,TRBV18,CASSPNRASGNQPQHF,TGTGCCAGCTCCCCCAACAGGGCCTCGGGCAATCAGCCCCAGCATTTT
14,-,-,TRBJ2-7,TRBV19,CASSISGDSYEQYF,TGTGCCAGTAGTATTTCCGGTGACTCCTACGAGCAGTACTTC
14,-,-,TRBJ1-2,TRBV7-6,CASSLGEGAYGYTF,TGTGCCAGCAGCTTAGGGGAGGGCGCCTATGGCTACACCTTC
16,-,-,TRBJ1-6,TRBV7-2,CASSEQGWFSDSPLHF,TGTGCCAGCAGCGAACAGGGCTGGTTCTCCGATTCACCCCTCCACTTT
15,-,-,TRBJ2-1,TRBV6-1,CASSVGYSPRNEQFF,TGTGCCAGCAGTGTGGGCTATAGTCCCCGGAATGAGCAGTTCTTC
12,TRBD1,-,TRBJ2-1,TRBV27,CASTDRGHEQFF,TGTGCCAGTACGGACAGGGGTCATGAGCAGTTCTTC
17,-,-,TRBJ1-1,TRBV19,CASSTQGSWGMNTEAFF,TGTGCCAGTAGTACCCAGGGGAGTTGGGGGATGAACACTGAAGCTTTCTTT
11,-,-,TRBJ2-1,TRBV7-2,CASSFSPEQFF,TGTGCCAGCAGCTTCTCCCCGGAGCAGTTCTTC
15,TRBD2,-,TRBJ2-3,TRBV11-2,CASSLVGGNTDTQYF,TGTGCCAGCAGCTTAGTGGGGGGGAACACAGATACGCAGTATTTT
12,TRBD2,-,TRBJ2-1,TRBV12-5,CASVRGGHEQFF,TGTGCTAGTGTGCGGGGGGGCCATGAGCAGTTCTTC
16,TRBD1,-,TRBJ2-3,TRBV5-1,CASSSLQGAGTDTQYF,TGCGCCAGCAGCTCCTTACAGGGGGCAGGCACAGATACGCAGTATTTT
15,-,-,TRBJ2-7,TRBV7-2,CASSLTGFGTYEQYF,TGTGCCAGCAGCTTAACCGGGTTTGGAACCTACGAGCAGTACTTC